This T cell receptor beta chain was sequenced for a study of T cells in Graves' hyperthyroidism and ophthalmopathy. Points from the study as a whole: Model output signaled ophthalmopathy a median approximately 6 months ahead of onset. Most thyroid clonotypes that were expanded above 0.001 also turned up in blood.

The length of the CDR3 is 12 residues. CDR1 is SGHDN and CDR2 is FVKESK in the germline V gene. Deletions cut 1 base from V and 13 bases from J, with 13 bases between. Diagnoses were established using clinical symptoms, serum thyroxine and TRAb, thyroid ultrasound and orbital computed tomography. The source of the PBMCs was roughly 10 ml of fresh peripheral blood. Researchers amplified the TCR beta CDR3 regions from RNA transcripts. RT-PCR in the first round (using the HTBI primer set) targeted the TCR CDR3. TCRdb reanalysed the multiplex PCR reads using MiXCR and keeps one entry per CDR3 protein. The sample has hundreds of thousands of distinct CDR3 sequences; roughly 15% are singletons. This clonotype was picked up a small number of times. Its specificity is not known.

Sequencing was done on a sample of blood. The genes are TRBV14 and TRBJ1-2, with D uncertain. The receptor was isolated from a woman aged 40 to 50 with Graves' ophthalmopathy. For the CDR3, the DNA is TGTGCCAGCAGCCAAGCTTGGAGGGAAGTCACCTTC. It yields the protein CASSQAWREVTF.